What follows are 20 T cell receptor beta chains derived from one specimen sequenced in a study of cytomegalovirus exposure and HLA in healthy donors. Primers: 60 Vbeta forward and 13 Jbeta reverse. Here immunoSEQ multiplex PCR was the method, and the copy in TCRdb shows in-frame clones only, minus some. The data contain about 100,000 clones, roughly 80% of them singletons. The specimen sequenced was PBMCs. The receptors stem from a man over 45 in good health and CMV-seropositive.

The CDR3: CSVEEPLAGGYEQYF. In DNA form, the CDR3 reads TGCAGCGTTGAAGAGCCCCTAGCGGGGGGGTACGAGCAGTACTTC. V is TRBV29-1 and J is TRBJ2-5; 12 bases fit TRBD2. The assigned J gene may be wrong: the sequence end matches TRBJ2-7 better. CDR1 and CDR2 (germline): SQVTM, ANQGSEA. This CDR3 region has 15 residues.

The genes are TRBV13 and TRBJ2-4; weak D call: TRBD2 (6 bases). CDR1 and CDR2 from the germline V gene are PRHDT and FYEKMQ (reference sequence). This CDR3 spans 15 amino acids. V was trimmed by 4 bases and J by 0 bases, leaving 10 bases between them. The CDR3 bases are TGTGCCAGCAGCTCCGTGGGGGGAGCCAAAAACATTCAGTACTTC. It encodes CASSSVGGAKNIQYF.

Only a few counts were recorded for this clone. The chain employs TRBV7-2 and TRBJ2-1; 10 bases are a match to TRBD1. This CDR3 is built from 15 residues. Germline V gene data show CDR1 as SGHTA and CDR2 as FQGNSA. The J segment lost 4 bases and the V segment lost 5 bases, leaving 5 bases of the junction unmatched. CDR3 protein: CASSVGQGWYNEQFF. The CDR3 DNA sequence: TGTGCCAGCAGCGTGGGACAGGGGTGGTACAATGAGCAGTTCTTC.

The chain links TRBV29-1 to TRBJ1-1, with 9 positions matching TRBD1. Trimming cost V 4 bases and J 4 bases; bases outside gene matches: 1. The length of the CDR3 is 12 residues. Germline assignment: CDR1 SQVTM and CDR2 ANQGSEA. CDR3 region: CSVGTGATEAFF. CDR3 bases: TGCAGCGTTGGGACAGGGGCCACTGAAGCTTTCTTT.

On this clone: The junction departs from the called germline gene at one end, perhaps through a read error. The chain uses TRBV30 and TRBJ1-2, with 8 bases aligning to TRBD1. CDR1 is GTSNPN and CDR2 is SVGIG in the germline V gene (reference sequence). The CDR3 consists of 13 residues. The CDR3 DNA is TGTGCCTGGAGAGGGACAGGAGTCTATGGCTACCCCTTC. Its protein product is CAWRGTGVYGYPF. Supplemented by reference TRBV30 and TRBJ1-2, the full variable domain reads SQTIHQWPATLVQPVGSPLSLECTVEGTSNPNLYWYRQAAGRGLQLLFYSVGIGQISSEVPQNLSASRPQDRQFILSSKKLLLSDSGFYLCAWRGTGVYGYPFGSGTRLTVV.

The chain employs TRBV5-6 and TRBJ2-7; 8 nucleotides line up with TRBD1. J was trimmed by 5 bases and V by 2 bases; bases with no gene match: 3. This CDR3 has 13 residues. Germline V CDR1 and CDR2: SGHDT, YYEEEE. The CDR3 loop reads CASSLDRGHEQYF. In DNA, the CDR3 is TGTGCCAGCAGCTTAGACAGGGGTCACGAGCAGTACTTC.

The chain links TRBV19 to TRBJ2-1; D is undetermined. CDR3 size: 11 residues. The germline V gene encodes CDR1 LNHDA and CDR2 SQIVND (reference sequence). The V end lost 9 bases, the J end lost 4 bases, and 7 bases lay between the germline ends. The CDR3 bases are TGTGCCAGCCAGACTTACAATGAGCAGTTCTTC. It translates to CASQTYNEQFF. Variable domain in full (rest from reference TRBV19 and TRBJ2-1): DGGITQSPKYLFRKEGQNVTLSCEQNLNHDAMYWYRQDPGQGLRLIYYSQIVNDFQKGDIAEGYSVSREKKESFPLTVTSAQKNPTAFYLCASQTYNEQFFGPGTRLTVL.

CDR3 protein: CASLSFSRVRHEIQYEQYF. CDR3 sequence (DNA): TGTGCAAGTCTCTCTTTCTCGAGGGTACGACATGAGATTCAGTACGAGCAGTACTTC. The gene calls are TRBV12-2 and TRBJ2-7; no DNA check was done on the table's D call, TRBD2. TRBV12-2 has pseudogene status. The CDR3 is made up of 19 amino acids.

The V and J genes are TRBV30 and TRBJ1-2, with D perhaps TRBD1 (5 bases). Germline CDR1 and CDR2: GTSNPN and SVGIG (reference sequence). V was clipped by 0 bases and J by 7 bases, with 12 bases between them. The CDR3 runs 13 residues. The CDR3 bases are TGTGCCTGGAGTGTATCCGGGGGGACTGGCTACACCTTC. Translation gives CAWSVSGGTGYTF.

This clone appeared a few times. This chain connects TRBV6-5 to TRBJ1-1; D is unresolved. From germline, CDR1 is MNHEY and CDR2 SVGAGI. V gave up 5 bases and J gave up 1 base, with 5 bases separating them. The CDR3 covers 12 residues. The CDR3 DNA reads TGTGCCAGCAGTCCCTCGAACACTGAAGCTTTCTTT. Protein product: CASSPSNTEAFF.

J is TRBJ1-2 and V is TRBV18; D remains unclear. The CDR3 is 14 residues long. Germline V gives CDR1 KGHSH, CDR2 LQKENI. V was cut by 2 bases and J by 0 bases, with 7 bases left in between. CDR3 bases: TGTGCCAGCTCACCAGCAGGAACTAACTATGGCTACACCTTC. Protein product: CASSPAGTNYGYTF.

This clone was counted once. Germline and junction disagree at one end, which may indicate a read error. This chain uses TRBV6-5 with TRBJ1-5; 10 bases match TRBD1. Germline CDR1 is MNHEY and CDR2 is SVGAGI. CDR3 length equals 15 residues. Written as DNA, the CDR3 is TGTGCCAGCAGAGCCGGGACAGGGGTCCGTCAGCCCCAGAATTTT. Translation gives CASRAGTGVRQPQNF.

V and J are TRBV5-1 and TRBJ1-1; possible D gene TRBD1, 5 bases. This CDR3 is 13 amino acids long. Trimming shortened V by 4 bases and J by 7 bases, and 14 bases separated the two germline ends. Germline V lookup: CDR1 SGHRS, CDR2 YFSETQ. The CDR3 DNA is TGCGCCAGCAGCGACGGACAAGTTAGTGAAGCTTTCTTT. Its protein is CASSDGQVSEAFF.

This clone was seen just once. The chain couples TRBV30 to TRBJ2-2; D gene uncertain. The length of the CDR3 is 11 residues. Trimming shortened V by 1 base and J by 6 bases, and 3 bases separated the two germline ends. In germline, CDR1 is GTSNPN, CDR2 SVGIG (reference sequence). The chain's CDR3 is CAWSGPGELFF. The CDR3 DNA follows: TGTGCCTGGAGTGGGCCCGGGGAGCTGTTTTTT.

This chain uses TRBV6-5 with TRBJ1-2; 7 nucleotides match TRBD1. V shed 5 bases, J shed 4 bases, and the junction held 7 bases outside the gene matches. The CDR3 spans 14 residues. Germline V gene sequence: CDR1 MNHEY, CDR2 SVGAGI. CDR3: CASSHQGVSYGYTF. CDR3 sequence (DNA): TGTGCCAGCAGTCACCAGGGGGTCTCCTATGGCTACACCTTC.

CDR3 protein: CASSYQTGGSYNEQFF. CDR3 nucleotides: TGCGCCAGCAGCTACCAGACAGGCGGGTCCTACAATGAGCAGTTCTTC. J is TRBJ2-1 and V is TRBV5-1; D perhaps matches TRBD1 (6 bases). CDR3 length equals 16 residues. The ends were cut back, 3 bases at V and 1 base at J, with 14 bases in the middle. Germline CDR1 is SGHRS and CDR2 is YFSETQ.

CDR3 sequence reads: CASGGNEQYF. As DNA, the CDR3 is TGTGCCAGCGGGGGGAACGAGCAGTACTTC. This chain joins TRBV5-6 and TRBJ2-7, with D perhaps TRBD2 (6 bases). Germline V gene lookup returns CDR1 SGHDT and CDR2 YYEEEE. Trimming stripped 7 bases from V and 5 bases from J, with 7 bases between. The CDR3 has 10 residues. Based on the CDR3 plus reference TRBV5-6 and TRBJ2-7, the full variable domain is DAGVTQSPTHLIKTRGQQVTLRCSPKSGHDTVSWYQQALGQGPQFIFQYYEEEERQRGNFPDRFSGHQFPNYSSELNVNALLLGDSALYLCASGGNEQYFGPGTRLTVT.

The V gene is TRBV10-3, the J gene TRBJ2-1; D ambiguous. Germline CDR1 and CDR2: ENHRY and SYGVKD. Trimming left V 4 bases short and J 6 bases short, with 7 bases between. The CDR3 consists of 12 residues. Here the CDR3 reads CAISAQANEQFF. CDR3 nucleotide sequence: TGTGCCATCAGTGCCCAGGCCAATGAGCAGTTCTTC.

A word on this clone: The sample contains more than one DNA sequence encoding this CDR3. This rearrangement joins TRBV7-2 to TRBJ2-3, with TRBD2 matching 7 bases. The junction had 5 bases not matched to a gene; V was cut back by 5 bases and J by 0 bases. The length of the CDR3 is 15 residues. The germline gives CDR1 SGHTA, CDR2 FQGNSA. CDR3 in amino acids: CASSPRGGSTDTQYF. CDR3 DNA: TGTGCCAGCAGCCCTCGGGGAGGGAGCACAGATACGCAGTATTTT.

This clone has just one count. The chain recombines TRBV4-3 with TRBJ2-7; tentatively, D is TRBD1 (6 bases). There are 14 residues in the CDR3. The V gene lost 0 bases and the J gene lost 5 bases, with 11 bases spanning the gap. The germline V gene encodes CDR1 LGHNA and CDR2 YSLEER. This CDR3 is CASSQDRTVNEQYF. For the CDR3, the DNA is TGCGCCAGCAGCCAAGACCGGACAGTAAACGAGCAGTACTTC.